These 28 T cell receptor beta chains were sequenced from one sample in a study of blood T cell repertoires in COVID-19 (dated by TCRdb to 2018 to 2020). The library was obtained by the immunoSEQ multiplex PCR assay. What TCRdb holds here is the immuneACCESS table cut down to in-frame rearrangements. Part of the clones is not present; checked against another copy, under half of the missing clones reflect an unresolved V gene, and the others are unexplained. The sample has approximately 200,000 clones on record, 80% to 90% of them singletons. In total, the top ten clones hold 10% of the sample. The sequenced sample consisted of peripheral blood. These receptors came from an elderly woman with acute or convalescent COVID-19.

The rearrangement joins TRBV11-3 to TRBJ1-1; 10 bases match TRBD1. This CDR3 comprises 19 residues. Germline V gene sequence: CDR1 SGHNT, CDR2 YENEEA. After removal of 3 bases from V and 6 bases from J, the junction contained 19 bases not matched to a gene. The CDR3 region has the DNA TGTGCCAGCAGCTTCTTCGGGACAGGGGCATCGGGTAAACACTCTGAAGCTTTCTTT. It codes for CASSFFGTGASGKHSEAFF. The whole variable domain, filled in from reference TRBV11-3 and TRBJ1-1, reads EAGVVQSPRYKIIEKKQPVAFWCNPISGHNTLYWYLQNLGQGPELLIRYENEEAVDDSQLPKDRFSAERLKGVDSTLKIQPAELGDSAVYLCASSFFGTGASGKHSEAFFGQGTRLTVV.

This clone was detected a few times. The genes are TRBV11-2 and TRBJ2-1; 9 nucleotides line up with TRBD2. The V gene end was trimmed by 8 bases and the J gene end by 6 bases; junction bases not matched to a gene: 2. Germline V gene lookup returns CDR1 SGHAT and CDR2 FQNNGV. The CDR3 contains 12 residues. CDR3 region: CASATSGNEQFF. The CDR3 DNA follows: TGTGCCAGCGCGACTAGCGGCAATGAGCAGTTCTTC.

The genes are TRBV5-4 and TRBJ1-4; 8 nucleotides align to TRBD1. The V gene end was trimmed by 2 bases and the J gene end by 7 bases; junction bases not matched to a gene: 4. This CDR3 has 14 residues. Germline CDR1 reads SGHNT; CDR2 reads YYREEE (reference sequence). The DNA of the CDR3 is TGTGCCAGCAGCTTCGACAGGGGAAGTGAAAAACTGTTTTTT. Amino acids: CASSFDRGSEKLFF.

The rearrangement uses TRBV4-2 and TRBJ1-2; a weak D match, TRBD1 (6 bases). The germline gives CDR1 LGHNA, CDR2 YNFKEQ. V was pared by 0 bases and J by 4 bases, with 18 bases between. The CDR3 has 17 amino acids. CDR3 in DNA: TGTGCCAGCAGCCAAGAGGACAGCCCTATCCTAAGCTATGGCTACACCTTC. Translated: CASSQEDSPILSYGYTF.

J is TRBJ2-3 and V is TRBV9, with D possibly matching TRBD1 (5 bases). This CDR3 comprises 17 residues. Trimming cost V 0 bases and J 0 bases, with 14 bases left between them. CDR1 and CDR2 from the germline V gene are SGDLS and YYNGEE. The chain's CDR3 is CASSVGQGVSSTDTQYF. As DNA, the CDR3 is TGTGCCAGCAGCGTAGGCCAGGGTGTAAGTAGCACAGATACGCAGTATTTT.

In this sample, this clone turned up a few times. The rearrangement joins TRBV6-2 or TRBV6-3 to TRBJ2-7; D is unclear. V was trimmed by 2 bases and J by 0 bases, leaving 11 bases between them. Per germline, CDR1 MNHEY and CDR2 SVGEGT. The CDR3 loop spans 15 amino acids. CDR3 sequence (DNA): TGTGCCAGCAGTTACAGTACCCCCAGCTCCTACGAGCAGTACTTC. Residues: CASSYSTPSSYEQYF.

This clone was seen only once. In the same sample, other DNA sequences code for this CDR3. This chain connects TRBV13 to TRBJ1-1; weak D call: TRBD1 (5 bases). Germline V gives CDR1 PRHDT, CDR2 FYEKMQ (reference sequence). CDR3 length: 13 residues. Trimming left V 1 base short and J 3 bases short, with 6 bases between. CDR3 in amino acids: CASSLARDTEAFF. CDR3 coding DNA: TGTGCCAGCAGCTTAGCCAGGGACACTGAAGCTTTCTTT. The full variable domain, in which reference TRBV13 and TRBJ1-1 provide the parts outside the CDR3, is AAGVIQSPRHLIKEKRETATLKCYPIPRHDTVYWYQQGPGQDPQFLISFYEKMQSDKGSIPDRFSAQQFSDYHSELNMSSLELGDSALYFCASSLARDTEAFFGQGTRLTVV.

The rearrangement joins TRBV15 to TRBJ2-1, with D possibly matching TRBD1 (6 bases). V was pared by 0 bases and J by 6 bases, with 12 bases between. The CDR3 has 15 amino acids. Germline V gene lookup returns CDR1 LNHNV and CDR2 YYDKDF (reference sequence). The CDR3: CATSRDGRGFNEQFF. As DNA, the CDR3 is TGTGCCACCAGCAGAGATGGCAGGGGATTCAATGAGCAGTTCTTC.

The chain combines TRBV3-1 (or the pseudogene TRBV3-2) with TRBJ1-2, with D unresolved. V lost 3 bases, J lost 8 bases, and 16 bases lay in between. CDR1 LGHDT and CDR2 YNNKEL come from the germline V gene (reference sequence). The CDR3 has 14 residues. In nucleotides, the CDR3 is TGTGCCAGCAGCCATCTCCAGGAGGCGTACGGCTACACCTTC. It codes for CASSHLQEAYGYTF.

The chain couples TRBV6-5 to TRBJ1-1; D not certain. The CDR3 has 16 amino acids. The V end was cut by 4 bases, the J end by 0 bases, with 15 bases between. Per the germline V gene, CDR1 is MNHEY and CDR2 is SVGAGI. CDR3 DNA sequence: TGTGCCAGCAGTTCGGGGAACGAACGAATGAACACTGAAGCTTTCTTT. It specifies CASSSGNERMNTEAFF.

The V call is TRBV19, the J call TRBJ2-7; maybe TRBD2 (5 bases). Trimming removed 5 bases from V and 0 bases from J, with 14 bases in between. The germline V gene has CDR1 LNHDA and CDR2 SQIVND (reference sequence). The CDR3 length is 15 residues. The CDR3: CASSAQVTSSYEQYF. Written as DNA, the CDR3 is TGTGCCAGTAGTGCACAAGTTACTAGCTCCTACGAGCAGTACTTC.

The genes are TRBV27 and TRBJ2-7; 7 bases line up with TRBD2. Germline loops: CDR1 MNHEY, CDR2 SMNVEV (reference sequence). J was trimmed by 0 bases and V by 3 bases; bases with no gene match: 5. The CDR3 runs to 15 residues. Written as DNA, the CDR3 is TGTGCCAGCAGTTTTCTGGCGGGGGACTCCTACGAGCAGTACTTC. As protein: CASSFLAGDSYEQYF.

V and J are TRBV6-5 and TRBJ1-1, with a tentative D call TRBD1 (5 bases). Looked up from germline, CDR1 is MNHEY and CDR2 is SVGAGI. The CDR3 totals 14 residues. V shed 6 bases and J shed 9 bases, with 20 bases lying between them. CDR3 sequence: CASRTDRGLFKAFF. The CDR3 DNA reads TGTGCCAGCAGGACAGACCGGGGACTTTTCAAAGCTTTCTTT.

CDR3 in amino acids: CASSLDRVYEQYF. CDR3 DNA: TGTGCCAGCAGCTTGGACAGAGTCTACGAGCAGTACTTC. This chain links TRBV5-4 with TRBJ2-7; no clear D gene. Germline values: CDR1 SGHNT, CDR2 YYREEE (reference sequence). Trimming took off 0 bases at V and 3 bases at J, with 7 bases between the two ends. This CDR3 comprises 13 residues.

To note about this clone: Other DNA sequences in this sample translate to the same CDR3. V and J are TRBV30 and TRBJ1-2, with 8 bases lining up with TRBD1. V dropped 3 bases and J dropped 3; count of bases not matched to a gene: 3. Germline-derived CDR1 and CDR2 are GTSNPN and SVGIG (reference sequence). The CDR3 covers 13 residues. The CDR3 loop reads CAWSTGGHYGYTF. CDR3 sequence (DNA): TGTGCCTGGAGCACAGGGGGGCACTATGGCTACACCTTC.

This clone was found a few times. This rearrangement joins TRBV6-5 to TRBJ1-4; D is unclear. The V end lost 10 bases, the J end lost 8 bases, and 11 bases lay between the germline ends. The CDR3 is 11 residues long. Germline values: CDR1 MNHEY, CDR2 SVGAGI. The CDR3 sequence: CATRLGEKLFF. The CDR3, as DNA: TGTGCCACGAGACTTGGGGAAAAACTGTTTTTT.

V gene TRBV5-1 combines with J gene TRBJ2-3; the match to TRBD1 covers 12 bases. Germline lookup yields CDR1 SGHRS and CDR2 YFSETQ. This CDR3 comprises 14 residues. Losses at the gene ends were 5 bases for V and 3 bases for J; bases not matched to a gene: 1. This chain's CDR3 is CASRGQGATDTQYF. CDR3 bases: TGCGCCAGCAGGGGACAGGGGGCGACAGATACGCAGTATTTT.

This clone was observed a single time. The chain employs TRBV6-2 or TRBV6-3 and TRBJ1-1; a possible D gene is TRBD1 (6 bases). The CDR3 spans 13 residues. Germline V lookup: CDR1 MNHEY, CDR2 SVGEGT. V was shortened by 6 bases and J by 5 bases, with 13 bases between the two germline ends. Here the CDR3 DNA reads TGTGCCAGCAGCCAGTGGGGGCGAACTGAAGCTTTCTTT. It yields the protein CASSQWGRTEAFF.

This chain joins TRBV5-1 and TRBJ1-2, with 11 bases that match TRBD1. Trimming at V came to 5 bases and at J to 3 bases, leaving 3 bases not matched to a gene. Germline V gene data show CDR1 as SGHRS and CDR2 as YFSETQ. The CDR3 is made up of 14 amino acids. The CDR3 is CASRRTGGDYGYTF. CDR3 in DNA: TGCGCCAGCAGGCGGACAGGGGGCGACTATGGCTACACCTTC.

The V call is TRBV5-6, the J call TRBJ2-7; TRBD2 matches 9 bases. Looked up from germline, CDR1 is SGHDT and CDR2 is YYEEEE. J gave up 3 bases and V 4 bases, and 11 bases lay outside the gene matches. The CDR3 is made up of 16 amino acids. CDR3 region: CASSLFGNSGSYEQYF. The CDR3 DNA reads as TGTGCCAGCAGCCTCTTCGGGAATAGCGGGAGCTACGAGCAGTACTTC.

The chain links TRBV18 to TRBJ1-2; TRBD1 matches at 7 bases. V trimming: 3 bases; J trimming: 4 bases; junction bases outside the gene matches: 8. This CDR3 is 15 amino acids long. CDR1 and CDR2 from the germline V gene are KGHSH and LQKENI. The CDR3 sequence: CASSPGREGAYGYTF. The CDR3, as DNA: TGTGCCAGCTCACCCGGTCGGGAGGGGGCCTATGGCTACACCTTC. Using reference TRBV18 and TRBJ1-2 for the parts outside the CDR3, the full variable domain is NAGVMQNPRHLVRRRGQEARLRCSPMKGHSHVYWYRQLPEEGLKFMVYLQKENIIDESGMPKERFSAEFPKEGPSILRIQQVVRGDSAAYFCASSPGREGAYGYTFGSGTRLTVV.

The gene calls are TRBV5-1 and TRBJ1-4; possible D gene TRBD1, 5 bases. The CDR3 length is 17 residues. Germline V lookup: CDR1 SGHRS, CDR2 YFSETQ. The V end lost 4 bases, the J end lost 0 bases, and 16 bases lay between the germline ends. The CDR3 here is CASSSGGGEATNEKLFF. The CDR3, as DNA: TGCGCCAGCAGCAGCGGCGGGGGGGAGGCAACTAATGAAAAACTGTTTTTT.

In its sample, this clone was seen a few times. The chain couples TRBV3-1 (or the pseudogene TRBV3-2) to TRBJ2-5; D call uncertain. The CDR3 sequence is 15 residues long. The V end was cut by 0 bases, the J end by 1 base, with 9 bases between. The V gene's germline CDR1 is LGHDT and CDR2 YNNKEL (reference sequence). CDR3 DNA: TGTGCCAGCAGCCAAGATGTCGTCTTCCAAGAGACCCAGTACTTC. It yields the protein CASSQDVVFQETQYF.

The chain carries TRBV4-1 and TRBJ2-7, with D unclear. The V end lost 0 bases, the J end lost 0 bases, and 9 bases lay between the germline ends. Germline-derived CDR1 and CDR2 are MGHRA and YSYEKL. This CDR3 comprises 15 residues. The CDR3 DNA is TGCGCCAGCAGCCAAGAAGATCACAGCTCCTACGAGCAGTACTTC. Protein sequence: CASSQEDHSSYEQYF.

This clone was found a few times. CDR3 coding DNA: TGCGCCAGCAGCCGCGGGACAGAAAACACCGGGGAGCTGTTTTTT. Translating it yields CASSRGTENTGELFF. The V gene is TRBV4-3, the J gene TRBJ2-2, with D possibly TRBD1 on 7 matching bases. The CDR3 consists of 15 residues. Germline values: CDR1 LGHNA, CDR2 YSLEER. Trimming cost V 4 bases and J 2 bases, with 11 bases left between them.

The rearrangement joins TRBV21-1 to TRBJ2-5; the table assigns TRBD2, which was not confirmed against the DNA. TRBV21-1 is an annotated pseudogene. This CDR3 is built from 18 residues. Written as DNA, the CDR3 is TGTGCCAGCAGCAAAGGTCCGGGACTAGCGGGGAGAGAAGAGACCCAGTACTTC. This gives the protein CASSKGPGLAGREETQYF.

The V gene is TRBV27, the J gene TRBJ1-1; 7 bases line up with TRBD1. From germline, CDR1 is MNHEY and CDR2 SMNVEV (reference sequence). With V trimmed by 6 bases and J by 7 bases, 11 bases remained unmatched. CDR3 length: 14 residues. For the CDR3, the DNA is TGTGCCAGCAGGAAAGACAGGGCGTGGGGTGAAGCTTTCTTT. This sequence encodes CASRKDRAWGEAFF.

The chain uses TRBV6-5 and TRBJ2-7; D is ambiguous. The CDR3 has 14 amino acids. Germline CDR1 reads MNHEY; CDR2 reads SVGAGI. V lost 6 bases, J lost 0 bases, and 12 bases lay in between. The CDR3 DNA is TGTGCCAGCAGAGAGACGAGGAGCTCCTACGAGCAGTACTTC. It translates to CASRETRSSYEQYF.